The rows below give T cell receptor beta chains drawn from one sample of a study of blood T cell repertoires in COVID-19. This table comes from immunoSEQ multiplex PCR, and its TCRdb copy is limited to in-frame clones, with some not included. The sample holds roughly 200,000 clones; 86% are singletons and the top ten take roughly 4.9%. The sample taken for sequencing was PBMCs or T cells enriched from blood (not recorded which). These receptors came from a woman in her thirties who had been exposed to COVID-19. CDR3s include the opening cysteine and the closing phenylalanine or tryptophan. D genes are given only for firm matches.

d_gene	v_gene	j_gene	CDR3aa	CDR3nt
TRBD2	TRBV27	TRBJ2-3	CASSLGTRGGSDTQYF	TGTGCCAGCAGTCTGGGGACTAGGGGGGGGTCCGATACGCAGTATTTT
.	TRBV14	TRBJ1-1	CASSQVLGSTEAFF	TGTGCCAGCAGCCAAGTACTCGGGAGCACTGAAGCTTTCTTT
TRBD2	TRBV10-1	TRBJ2-2	CASSDRGGLAGELFF	TGCGCCAGCAGTGATCGGGGGGGCCTTGCCGGGGAGCTGTTTTTT
TRBD1	TRBV5-8	TRBJ1-6	CASSPSGQFQIGSPLHF	TGTGCCAGCAGCCCATCGGGACAGTTTCAAATCGGGTCACCCCTCCACTTT
TRBD2	TRBV2	TRBJ2-1	CASSVTSGGARKQFF	TGTGCCAGCAGCGTAACTAGCGGGGGGGCCAGGAAGCAGTTCTTC
TRBD2	TRBV5-1	TRBJ2-5	CASSLRTSGGQETQYF	TGCGCCAGCAGCTTAAGGACTAGCGGGGGGCAAGAGACCCAGTACTTC
.	TRBV6-5	TRBJ1-1	CASRGAGAEAFF	TGTGCCAGCAGGGGGGCCGGGGCTGAAGCTTTCTTT
TRBD2	TRBV10-3	TRBJ2-2	CAISESSGGGTGELFF	TGTGCCATCAGTGAGTCAAGCGGGGGCGGAACCGGGGAGCTGTTTTTT
TRBD1	TRBV4-1	TRBJ1-2	CASGRGTGGFGYTF	TGCGCCAGCGGAAGAGGGACAGGGGGCTTTGGCTACACCTTC
.	TRBV3-1/TRBV3-2	TRBJ2-3	CASSQAIFRTDTQYF	TGTGCCAGCAGCCAAGCGATCTTCAGGACAGATACGCAGTATTTT
.	TRBV5-1	TRBJ1-3	CASSLRGNTIYF	TGCGCCAGCAGCTTGCGTGGAAACACCATATATTTT
TRBD1	TRBV27	TRBJ2-3	CASSLSGVWDRLTDTQYF	TGTGCCAGCAGTTTATCCGGTGTTTGGGACAGGCTCACAGATACGCAGTATTTT
.	TRBV28	TRBJ1-5	CASSLTGWPNQPQHF	TGTGCCAGCAGTTTGACAGGATGGCCCAATCAGCCCCAGCATTTT
.	TRBV5-5	TRBJ1-6	CASSRQNSPLHF	TGTGCCAGCAGTCGACAGAATTCACCCCTCCACTTT